The clone carrying this T cell receptor (beta chain) was seen a handful of times. The source of the sample is a study of blood T cell repertoires in COVID-19. The germline V and J ends were trimmed by 0 bases and 7 bases, with 10 bases remaining between them. Germline V gene data show CDR1 as SGHAT and CDR2 as FQNNGV. CDR3 length equals 14 residues. Sequencing was performed with immunoSEQ multiplex PCR; in TCRdb, only in-frame clones are kept and a portion is missing. The profile shows 95,000 to 150,000 clones, 82% of them singletons. V is TRBV11-2 and J is TRBJ1-5; D possibly corresponds to TRBD1 (6 bases). The source of this sequence is an older woman with acute or convalescent COVID-19. The sample was peripheral blood. The CDR3 DNA reads as TGTGCCAGCAGCTTAGAGGCAGGGGACCAGCCCCAGCATTTT. This gives the protein CASSLEAGDQPQHF.